The 5 T cell receptor beta chains below were found in one sample sequenced in a study of T cells in Graves' hyperthyroidism and ophthalmopathy. The TCR beta CDR3 regions underwent amplification using RNA transcripts as the source. RT-PCR in the first round (using the HTBI primer set) targeted the TCR CDR3. TCRdb re-derived calls from the multiplex PCR reads in MiXCR, one entry per CDR3 protein. This sample has 640,000 or so distinct CDR3 sequences, with roughly 14% found just once. The sample was blood. The receptor source for this set is a woman aged 40 to 50 with Graves' ophthalmopathy.

This clonotype has a count of ten or more. This chain joins TRBV20-1 and TRBJ2-7; 8 bases map to TRBD2. The J segment lost 2 bases and the V segment lost 3 bases, leaving 3 bases of the junction unmatched. Per the germline V gene, CDR1 is DFQATT and CDR2 is SNEGSKA (reference sequence). The CDR3 consists of 13 residues. The CDR3 reads CSASGRAPYEQYF. As DNA, the CDR3 is TGCAGTGCTAGCGGGAGGGCCCCCTACGAGCAGTACTTC.

This clonotype has at least ten counts. V gene TRBV7-3 combines with J gene TRBJ2-5, with D perhaps TRBD2 (5 bases). The V and J ends lost 2 bases and 3 bases respectively, with 10 bases between them. Germline CDR1 and CDR2: SGHTA and FQGTGA. CDR3 length: 14 amino acids. Here the CDR3 reads CASSLFPGKETQYF. In DNA, the CDR3 is TGTGCCAGCAGCTTATTTCCGGGGAAAGAGACCCAGTACTTC. The whole variable domain, filled in from reference TRBV7-3 and TRBJ2-5, reads GAGVSQTPSNKVTEKGKYVELRCDPISGHTALYWYRQSLGQGPEFLIYFQGTGAADDSGLPNDRFFAVRPEGSVSTLKIQRTERGDSAVYLCASSLFPGKETQYFGPGTRLLVL.

CDR3 amino acids: CASNTPQGPRYGYTF. For the CDR3, the DNA is TGTGCCAGCAACACCCCTCAGGGACCCCGGTATGGCTACACCTTC. This chain links TRBV6-2 or TRBV6-3 with TRBJ1-2, with D tentatively TRBD1 (5 bases). V was pared by 7 bases and J by 5 bases, with 20 bases between. In germline, CDR1 is MNHEY, CDR2 SVGEGT. This CDR3 has 15 amino acids.

Many counts were recorded for this clonotype. V usage is TRBV19 and J usage is TRBJ1-5; D remains ambiguous. The germline CDR1 and CDR2 sequences are LNHDA and SQIVND (reference sequence). Trimming cost V 4 bases and J 3 bases, with 4 bases left between them. This CDR3 is built from 12 residues. The CDR3: CASSTYNQPQHF. The CDR3 nucleotides are TGTGCCAGTAGTACCTACAATCAGCCCCAGCATTTT. Full variable domain (rest looked up from reference TRBV19 and TRBJ1-5): DGGITQSPKYLFRKEGQNVTLSCEQNLNHDAMYWYRQDPGQGLRLIYYSQIVNDFQKGDIAEGYSVSREKKESFPLTVTSAQKNPTAFYLCASSTYNQPQHFGDGTRLSIL.

V usage is TRBV27 and J usage is TRBJ2-5; no definite D call. Looked up from germline, CDR1 is MNHEY and CDR2 is SMNVEV (reference sequence). This CDR3 is 13 amino acids long. V lost 5 bases and J 0 bases, leaving 7 bases between the germline ends. The CDR3 loop is CASSPSDQETQYF. The CDR3 nucleotides read TGTGCCAGCAGTCCCTCTGACCAAGAGACCCAGTACTTC.